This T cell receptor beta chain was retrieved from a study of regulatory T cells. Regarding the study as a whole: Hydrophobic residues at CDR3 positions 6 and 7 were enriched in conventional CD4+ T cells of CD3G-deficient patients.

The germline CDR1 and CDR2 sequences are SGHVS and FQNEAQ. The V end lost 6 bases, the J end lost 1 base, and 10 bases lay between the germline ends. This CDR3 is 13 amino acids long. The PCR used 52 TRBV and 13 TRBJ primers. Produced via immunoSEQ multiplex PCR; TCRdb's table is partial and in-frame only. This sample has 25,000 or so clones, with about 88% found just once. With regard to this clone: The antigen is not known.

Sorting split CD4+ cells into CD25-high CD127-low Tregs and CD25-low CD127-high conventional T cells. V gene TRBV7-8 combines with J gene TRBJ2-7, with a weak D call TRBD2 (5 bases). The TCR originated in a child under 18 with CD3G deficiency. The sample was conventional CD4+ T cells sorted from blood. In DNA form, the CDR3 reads TGTGCCAGCAGTTCTACGGGATCCTACGAGCAGTACTTC. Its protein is CASSSTGSYEQYF.